The entry that follows covers one T cell receptor (beta chain) sequence. Its antigen is as yet unknown. Because the CDR3 is missing its conserved closing phenylalanine or tryptophan, this is likely a read error. V lost 1 base and J lost 0, with 8 bases in between. The length of the CDR3 is 15 residues. CDR1 is SGHVS and CDR2 is FNYEAQ in the germline V gene. CD25-based Treg depletion was applied to purified naive CD4+ T cells. The study, taken as a whole, reports: Whole repertoires were not studied in the larger cohort, only one V-J beta rearrangement. Greatest tumor Treg TCR overlap was with tumor naive CD4+ cells.

Full-length variable regions came from constant-region reverse primers plus semi-nested Nested Universal Primer A PCR. TCRdb itself ran the 5' RACE reads through MiXCR, one entry per CDR3 protein. Among about 23,000 distinct CDR3 sequences, 30% were seen once, and the ten largest hold 2% to 2.5%. The sequence was collected from a female donor with breast cancer. The chain couples TRBV7-6 to TRBJ2-3; D remains ambiguous. Sequencing input: tumor-infiltrating naive CD4+ T cells sorted from the breast tumor. Noted subset: naive CD4+ T cells, CD4+CD45RA+CD25-. This CDR3 reads CASSLVHGSTDTQYV. For the CDR3, the DNA is TGTGCCAGCAGCTTAGTGCACGGAAGCACAGATACGCAGTATGTT.